Each of the 3 T cell receptor beta chains below was sequenced from the same sample in a study of blood T cell repertoires in COVID-19. The data were produced by immunoSEQ multiplex PCR, yet TCRdb's version contains in-frame clones alone and is incomplete. The sample records hundreds of thousands of clones, 86% being singletons. The sequenced sample consisted of peripheral blood. The receptors stem from a woman aged 25 to 39 with active or convalescent COVID-19.

This clone showed up just once. The chain recombines TRBV2 with TRBJ2-2, with a weak D call TRBD1 (5 bases). Between the trimmed V and J ends, which lost 6 bases and 2 bases, there was a span of 19 bases. CDR1 is SNHLY and CDR2 is FYNNEI in the germline V gene. The CDR3 consists of 17 residues. The CDR3 coding sequence is TGTGCCAGCAGCCTGGACACCCGGTATACTAACACCGGGGAGCTGTTTTTT. It specifies CASSLDTRYTNTGELFF.

Concerning this clone itself: Other DNA sequences in the sample encode the same CDR3. The V gene is TRBV7-4, the J gene TRBJ2-3, with D possibly being TRBD1 (6 bases). Germline-derived CDR1 and CDR2 are SGHVT and SQSDAQ. V lost 4 bases, J lost 1 base, and 15 bases lay in between. This CDR3 is built from 16 residues. The CDR3 here is CASSSPQGCGTDTQYF. CDR3 in DNA: TGTGCCAGCAGCTCCCCCCAGGGGTGCGGCACAGATACGCAGTATTTT.

DNA for the CDR3: TGTGCCAGCAGCTTATCGGGGAATGAGCAGTTCTTC. It specifies CASSLSGNEQFF. The genes are TRBV7-9 and TRBJ2-1; possibly TRBD2 for D (5 bases). In germline, CDR1 is SEHNR, CDR2 FQNEAQ (reference sequence). This CDR3 is 12 amino acids long. V was shortened by 2 bases and J by 7 bases, with 6 bases between the two germline ends. Full variable domain (remainder filled in from reference TRBV7-9 and TRBJ2-1): DTGVSQNPRHKITKRGQNVTFRCDPISEHNRLYWYRQTLGQGPEFLTYFQNEAQLEKSRLLSDRFSAERPKGSFSTLEIQRTEQGDSAMYLCASSLSGNEQFFGPGTRLTVL.